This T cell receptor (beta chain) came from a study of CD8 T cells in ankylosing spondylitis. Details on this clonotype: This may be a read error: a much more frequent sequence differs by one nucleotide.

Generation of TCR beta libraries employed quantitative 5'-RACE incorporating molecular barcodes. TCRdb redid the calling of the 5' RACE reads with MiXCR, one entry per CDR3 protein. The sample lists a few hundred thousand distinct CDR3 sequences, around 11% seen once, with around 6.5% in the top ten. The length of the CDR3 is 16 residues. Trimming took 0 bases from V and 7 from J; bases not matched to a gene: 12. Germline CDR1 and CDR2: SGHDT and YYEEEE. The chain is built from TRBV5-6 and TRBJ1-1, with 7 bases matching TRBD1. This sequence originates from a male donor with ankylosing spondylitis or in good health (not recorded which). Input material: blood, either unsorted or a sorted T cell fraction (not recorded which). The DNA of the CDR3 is TGTGCCAGCAGCTTGGCTCAGGGGTACGGGGACAGTGAAGCTTTCTTT. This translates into CASSLAQGYGDSEAFF.